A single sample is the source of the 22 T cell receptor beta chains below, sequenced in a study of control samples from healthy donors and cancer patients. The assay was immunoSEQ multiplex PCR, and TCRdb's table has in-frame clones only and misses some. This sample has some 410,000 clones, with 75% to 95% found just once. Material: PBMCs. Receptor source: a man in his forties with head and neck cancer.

The CDR3 DNA reads as TGTGCCAGCTCACCACCGGCCCCCTTTACTGAAGCTTTCTTT. Residues: CASSPPAPFTEAFF. The chain links TRBV18 to TRBJ1-1; no reliable D call. The germline V gene has CDR1 KGHSH and CDR2 LQKENI. Deletions cut 0 bases from V and 5 bases from J, with 10 bases between. This CDR3 region has 14 residues.

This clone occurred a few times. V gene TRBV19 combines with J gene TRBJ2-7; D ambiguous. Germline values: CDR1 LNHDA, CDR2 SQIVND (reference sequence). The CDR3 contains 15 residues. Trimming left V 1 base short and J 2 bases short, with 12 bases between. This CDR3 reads CASSIVSVGTYEQYF. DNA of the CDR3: TGTGCCAGTAGTATAGTCTCGGTTGGGACCTACGAGCAGTACTTC.

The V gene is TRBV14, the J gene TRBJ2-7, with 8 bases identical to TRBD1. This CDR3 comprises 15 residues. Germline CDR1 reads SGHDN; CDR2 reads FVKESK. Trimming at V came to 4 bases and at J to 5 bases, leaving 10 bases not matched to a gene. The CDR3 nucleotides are TGTGCCAGCAGCCCGACAGGGGCTATGTCCGACGAGCAGTACTTC. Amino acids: CASSPTGAMSDEQYF.

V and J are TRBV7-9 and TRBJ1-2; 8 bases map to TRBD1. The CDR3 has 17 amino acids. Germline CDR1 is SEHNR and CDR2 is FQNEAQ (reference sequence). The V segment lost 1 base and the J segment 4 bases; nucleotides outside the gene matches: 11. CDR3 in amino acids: CASSLGVSGQGGYGYTF. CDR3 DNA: TGTGCCAGCAGCTTAGGGGTTTCAGGACAGGGAGGCTATGGCTACACCTTC.

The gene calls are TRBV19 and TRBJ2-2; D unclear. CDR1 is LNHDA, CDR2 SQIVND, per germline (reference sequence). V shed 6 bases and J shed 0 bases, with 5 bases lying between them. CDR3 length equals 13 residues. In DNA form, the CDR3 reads TGTGCCAGTAGCTTAACGAACACCGGGGAGCTGTTTTTT. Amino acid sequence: CASSLTNTGELFF.

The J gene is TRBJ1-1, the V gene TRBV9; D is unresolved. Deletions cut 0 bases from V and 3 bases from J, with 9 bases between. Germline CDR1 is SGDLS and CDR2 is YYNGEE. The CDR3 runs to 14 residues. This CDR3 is CASSVAASYTEAFF. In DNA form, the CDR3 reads TGTGCCAGCAGCGTAGCCGCCAGTTACACTGAAGCTTTCTTT.

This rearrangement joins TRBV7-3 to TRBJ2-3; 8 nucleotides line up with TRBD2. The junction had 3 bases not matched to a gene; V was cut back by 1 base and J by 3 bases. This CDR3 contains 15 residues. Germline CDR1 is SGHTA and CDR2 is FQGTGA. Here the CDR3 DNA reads TGTGCCAGCAGCTTAAATGTAGCGGGGACAGATACGCAGTATTTT. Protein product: CASSLNVAGTDTQYF.

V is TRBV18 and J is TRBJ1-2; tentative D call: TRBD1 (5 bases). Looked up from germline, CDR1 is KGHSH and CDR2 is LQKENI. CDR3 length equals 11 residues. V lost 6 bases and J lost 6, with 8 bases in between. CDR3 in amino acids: CASSTGDGYTF. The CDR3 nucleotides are TGTGCCAGCTCCACAGGAGATGGCTACACCTTC.

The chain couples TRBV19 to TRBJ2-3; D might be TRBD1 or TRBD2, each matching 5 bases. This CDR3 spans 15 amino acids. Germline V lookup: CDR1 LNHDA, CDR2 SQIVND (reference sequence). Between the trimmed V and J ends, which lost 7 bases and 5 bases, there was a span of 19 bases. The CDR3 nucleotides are TGTGCCAGTAAGGCAGCAGCGAATGGGGGAGATACGCAGTATTTT. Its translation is CASKAAANGGDTQYF.

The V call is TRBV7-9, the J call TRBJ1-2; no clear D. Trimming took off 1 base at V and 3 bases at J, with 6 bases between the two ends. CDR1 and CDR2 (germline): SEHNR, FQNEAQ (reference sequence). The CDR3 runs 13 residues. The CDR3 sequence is CASSLEVDYGYTF. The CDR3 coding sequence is TGTGCCAGCAGCTTAGAAGTTGACTATGGCTACACCTTC.

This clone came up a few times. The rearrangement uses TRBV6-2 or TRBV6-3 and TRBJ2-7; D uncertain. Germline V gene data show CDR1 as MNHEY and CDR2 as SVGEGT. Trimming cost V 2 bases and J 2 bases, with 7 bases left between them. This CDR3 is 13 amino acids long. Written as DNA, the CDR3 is TGTGCCAGCAGTTACGGGCACACCTACGAGCAGTACTTC. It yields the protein CASSYGHTYEQYF.

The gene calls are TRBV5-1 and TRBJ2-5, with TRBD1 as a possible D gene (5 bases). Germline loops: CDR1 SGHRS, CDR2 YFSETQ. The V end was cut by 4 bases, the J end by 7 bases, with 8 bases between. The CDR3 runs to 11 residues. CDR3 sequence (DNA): TGCGCCAGCAGCCAGCAGGGGACCCAGTACTTC. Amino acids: CASSQQGTQYF.

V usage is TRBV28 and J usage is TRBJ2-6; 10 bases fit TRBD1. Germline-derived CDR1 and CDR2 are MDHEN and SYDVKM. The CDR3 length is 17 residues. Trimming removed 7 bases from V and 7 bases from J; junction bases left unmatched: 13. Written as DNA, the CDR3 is TGTGCCAGCACCCTCCAGGGACAGGGGCTTGGCGCCAACGTCCTGACTTTC. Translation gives CASTLQGQGLGANVLTF.

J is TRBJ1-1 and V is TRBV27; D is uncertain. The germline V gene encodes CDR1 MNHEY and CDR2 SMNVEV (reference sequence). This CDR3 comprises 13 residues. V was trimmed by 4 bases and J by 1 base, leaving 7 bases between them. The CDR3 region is CASSSHTNTEAFF. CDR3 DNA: TGTGCCAGCAGTTCCCACACGAACACTGAAGCTTTCTTT.

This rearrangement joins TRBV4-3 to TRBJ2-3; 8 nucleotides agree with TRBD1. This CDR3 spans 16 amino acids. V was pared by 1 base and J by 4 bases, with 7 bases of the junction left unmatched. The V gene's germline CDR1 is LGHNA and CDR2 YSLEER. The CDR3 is CASSQVAGGSSDTQYF. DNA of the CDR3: TGCGCCAGCAGCCAAGTTGCAGGGGGCTCTTCAGATACGCAGTATTTT.

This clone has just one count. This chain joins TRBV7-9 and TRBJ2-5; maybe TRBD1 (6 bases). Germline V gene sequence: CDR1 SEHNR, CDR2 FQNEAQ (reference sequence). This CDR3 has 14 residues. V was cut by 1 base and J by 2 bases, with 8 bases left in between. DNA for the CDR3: TGTGCCAGCAGCTTAGGGGGGACACAAGAGACCCAGTACTTC. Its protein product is CASSLGGTQETQYF.

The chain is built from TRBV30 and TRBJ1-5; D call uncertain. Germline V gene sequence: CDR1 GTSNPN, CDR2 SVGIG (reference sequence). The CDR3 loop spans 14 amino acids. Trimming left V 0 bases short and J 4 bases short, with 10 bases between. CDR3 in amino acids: CAWSVFRGNQPQHF. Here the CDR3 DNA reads TGTGCCTGGAGTGTGTTCCGGGGAAATCAGCCCCAGCATTTT.

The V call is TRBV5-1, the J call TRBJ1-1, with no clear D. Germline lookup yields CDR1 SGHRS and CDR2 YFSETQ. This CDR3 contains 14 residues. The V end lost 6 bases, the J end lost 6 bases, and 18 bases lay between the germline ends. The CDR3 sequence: CASTPTLDHPEAFF. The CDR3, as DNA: TGCGCCAGCACCCCGACACTTGATCACCCTGAAGCTTTCTTT.

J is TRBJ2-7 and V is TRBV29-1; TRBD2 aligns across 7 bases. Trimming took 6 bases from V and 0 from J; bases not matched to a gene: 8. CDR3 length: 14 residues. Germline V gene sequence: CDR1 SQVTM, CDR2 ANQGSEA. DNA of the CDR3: TGCAGCGTCGCCGCCTCGGGAGGCTCCTACGAGCAGTACTTC. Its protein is CSVAASGGSYEQYF.

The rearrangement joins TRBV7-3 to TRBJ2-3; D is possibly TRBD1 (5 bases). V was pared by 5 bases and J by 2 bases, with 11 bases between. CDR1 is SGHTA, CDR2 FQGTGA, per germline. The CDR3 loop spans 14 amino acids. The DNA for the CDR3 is TGTGCCAGCAGCCCGACAGACCACACAGATACGCAGTATTTT. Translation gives CASSPTDHTDTQYF.

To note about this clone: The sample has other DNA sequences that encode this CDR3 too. The CDR3 nucleotides read TGTGCCAGTAGTCGACCGGGACAGGGGTCCTACGAGCAGTACTTC. Protein product: CASSRPGQGSYEQYF. The genes are TRBV19 and TRBJ2-7; 10 bases are a match to TRBD1. Per germline, CDR1 LNHDA and CDR2 SQIVND (reference sequence). The CDR3 contains 15 residues. J lost 1 base, V lost 5 bases, and 5 bases had no gene match.

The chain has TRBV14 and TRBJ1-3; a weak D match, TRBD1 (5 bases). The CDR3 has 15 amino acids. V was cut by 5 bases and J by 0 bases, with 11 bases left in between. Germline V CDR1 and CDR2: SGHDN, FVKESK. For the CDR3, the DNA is TGTGCCAGCAGCTCCGGACAATTCTCTGGAAACACCATATATTTT. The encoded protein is CASSSGQFSGNTIYF.